A selection of T cell receptor beta chains follows, all from one sample in a study of early stage breast cancer tumors. Measured with immunoSEQ multiplex PCR; TCRdb has only the in-frame clones, and not every one. The sample has 45,000 to 60,000 clones; about 89% are singletons. The material sequenced was blood. These receptors were taken from a person aged 70 to 85 with breast cancer. Both conserved end residues are trimmed from each CDR3.

v_gene	j_gene	CDR3aa
TRBV29-1	TRBJ2-6	SVGTGGLHSGANVLT
TRBV5-6	TRBJ2-5	ASRGGTVETQY
TRBV5-1	TRBJ2-5	ASSWGGGQETQY
TRBV2	TRBJ2-2	ASSDRWNTGELF
TRBV5-1	TRBJ2-3	ASSLGGATSGATDTQY
TRBV10-2	TRBJ1-1	ASSELTGGMTEAF
TRBV6-5	TRBJ2-7	ASSSAGVEQY
TRBV27	TRBJ1-3	ASGIQSTGNTIY
TRBV5-4	TRBJ1-2	ASSRDRLGGVNGYT
TRBV7-2	TRBJ2-7	ASSPFGGVPSYEQY
TRBV7-2	TRBJ1-5	ASSLVAGASNQPQH
TRBV7-6	TRBJ1-4	ASSYRGVGEKLF
TRBV7-6	TRBJ2-7	ASSPGGPFSYEQY
TRBV4-1	TRBJ1-1	ASSLPDRVNTEAF
TRBV7-2	TRBJ1-2	ASSFSTGDGYT
TRBV30	TRBJ2-6	AWRGTGEPGANVLT
TRBV5-1	TRBJ2-3	ASSGGVTDTQY
TRBV6-5	TRBJ2-5	ASRRDRDRETQY
TRBV6-1	TRBJ2-3	ASYTFSGRGNTQY
TRBV30	TRBJ1-2	AWSVHAYGYT
TRBV27	TRBJ2-5	ASSPTSGGAETQY
TRBV6-5	TRBJ2-1	ASSYGLAGALEQF
TRBV29-1	TRBJ2-7	SVGTSGSYEQY
TRBV5-8	TRBJ2-1	ASSPRGSSYNEQF
TRBV5-6	TRBJ2-1	ASSLIAAPPNEQF
TRBV5-1	TRBJ1-2	ASSLAGQGAGYGYT
TRBV5-4	TRBJ1-6	ASSGTGLGSPLH
TRBV28	TRBJ1-1	ATSGGFNTDEAF
TRBV7-9	TRBJ2-4	ASSPAGVASDIQY
TRBV19	TRBJ2-1	ASSIDWGTSGVVEQF
TRBV9	TRBJ2-1	ASSVEFAGGAEKQF
TRBV18	TRBJ1-6	ASSPLGHSPLH